The present T cell receptor beta chain was sequenced within a study of blood T cell repertoires in COVID-19. Overall study context: Whether acute or convalescent, the COVID-19 samples came from the United States, Italy and Spain. PBMCs, B-cell-depleted T cells, or T cells provided the cDNA or gDNA that made up the material.

Original handling: Reference gene primer amplification gave estimated nucleated cell counts. Repertoires were generated with immunoSEQ multiplex PCR, while TCRdb's copy carries only in-frame clones and drops some. V and J calls and clone size are those listed in that table; D and trimming were worked out from the DNA. The data hold 55,000 to 75,000 clones, with around 83% observed a single time. The CDR3 runs to 13 residues. CDR1 and CDR2 (germline): MRHNA, SNTAGT. Between the trimmed V and J ends, which lost 4 bases and 6 bases, there was a span of 12 bases. The chain joins TRBV6-4 to TRBJ1-2, with a tentative D call TRBD1 (6 bases). The sequencing input was peripheral blood. The sequence came from a man in his fifties with acute or convalescent COVID-19. The CDR3 DNA sequence: TGTGCCAGCAGTGCCGGGAGGGGGAATGGCTACACCTTC. Its translation: CASSAGRGNGYTF.